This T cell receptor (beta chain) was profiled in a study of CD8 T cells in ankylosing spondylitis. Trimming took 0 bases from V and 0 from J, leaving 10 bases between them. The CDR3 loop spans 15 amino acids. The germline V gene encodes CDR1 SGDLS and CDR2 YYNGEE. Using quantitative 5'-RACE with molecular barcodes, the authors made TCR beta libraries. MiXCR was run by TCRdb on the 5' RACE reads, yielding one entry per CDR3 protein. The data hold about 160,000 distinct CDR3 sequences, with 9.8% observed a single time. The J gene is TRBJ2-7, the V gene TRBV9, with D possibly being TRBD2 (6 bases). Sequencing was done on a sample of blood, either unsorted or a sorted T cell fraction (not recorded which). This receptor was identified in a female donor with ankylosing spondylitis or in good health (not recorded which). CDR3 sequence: CASSVDGGVSYEQYF. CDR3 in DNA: TGTGCCAGCAGCGTAGATGGAGGGGTCTCCTACGAGCAGTACTTC.